This entry features one T cell receptor (beta chain) sequence. The sample is drawn from a study of cytomegalovirus exposure and HLA in healthy donors. The V gene end was trimmed by 2 bases and the J gene end by 7 bases; junction bases not matched to a gene: 12. The germline V gene encodes CDR1 MNHEY and CDR2 SMNVEV (reference sequence). CDR3 length: 16 residues. This table comes from immunoSEQ multiplex PCR, and its TCRdb copy is limited to in-frame clones, with some not included. The sample yields about 68,000 clones, 90% to 95% seen once. The rearrangement joins TRBV27 to TRBJ2-7; 9 bases map to TRBD2. Sequenced: PBMCs. The clonotype comes from a man aged 18-30 years in good health and CMV-seronegative. CDR3 in amino acids: CASSLVAGEGLGEQYF. CDR3 DNA: TGTGCCAGCAGTTTAGTAGCGGGAGAGGGTCTGGGGGAGCAGTACTTC.